The present T cell receptor beta chain was sequenced within a study of identical twins. The CDR3 consists of 16 residues. The germline V and J ends were trimmed by 2 bases and 6 bases, with 18 bases remaining between them. Per germline, CDR1 SGHTA and CDR2 FQGNSA. General study points: Cross-sectional statistical analysis was relied on for the conclusions, without the same donors being followed. Cord blood's abundant beta clonotypes had fewer insertions, unlike memory repertoires.

cDNA carried unique molecular identifiers, and a universal primer site was added by template switching. One entry per CDR3 protein, called by TCRdb with MiXCR from the 5' RACE reads. There are 350,000 to 500,000 distinct CDR3 sequences in the sample; around a sixth occur only once, and approximately 12% lies in the top ten. This clonotype occurred once. Its specificity is not known. Sequencing used naive T cells sorted from blood. V usage is TRBV7-2 and J usage is TRBJ2-3, with a weak D call TRBD2 (6 bases). The TCR was taken from a middle-aged man in good health. The CDR3 here is CASSLSGSGTPDTQYF. CDR3 sequence (DNA): TGTGCCAGCAGCTTATCGGGTAGCGGAACACCGGATACGCAGTATTTT. Together with reference TRBV7-2 and TRBJ2-3, the CDR3 gives the full variable domain: GAGVSQSPSNKVTEKGKDVELRCDPISGHTALYWYRQSLGQGLEFLIYFQGNSAPDKSGLPSDRFSAERTGGSVSTLTIQRTQQEDSAVYLCASSLSGSGTPDTQYFGPGTRLTVL.